This T cell receptor beta chain was obtained from a study of T cell repertoires in cytomegalovirus infection. Study results and caveats: Of the TCR beta families, the public ones yielded a cumulative frequency that identified carriers of CMV plus the relevant HLA.

Comments on this clonotype: The target antigen is unknown.

V dropped 3 bases and J dropped 0; count of bases not matched to a gene: 2. The germline V gene has CDR1 SGHDT and CDR2 YYEEEE. The length of the CDR3 is 16 residues. One entry per CDR3 protein, called by TCRdb with MiXCR from the reads. The sample carries about 350,000 distinct CDR3 sequences, roughly 34% recorded once. The TCR was taken from a human donor in good health (CMV status not recorded). Some clones in this sample may be carry-over from other donors' samples. The J gene is TRBJ2-6, the V gene TRBV5-6; 8 nucleotides align to TRBD1. This material consisted of cultured PBMCs, taken from culture after CMV antigen stimulation. The DNA for the CDR3 is TGTGCCAGCAGCTCGCAGGGGGCCTCTGGGGCCAACGTCCTGACTTTC. Protein product: CASSSQGASGANVLTF.